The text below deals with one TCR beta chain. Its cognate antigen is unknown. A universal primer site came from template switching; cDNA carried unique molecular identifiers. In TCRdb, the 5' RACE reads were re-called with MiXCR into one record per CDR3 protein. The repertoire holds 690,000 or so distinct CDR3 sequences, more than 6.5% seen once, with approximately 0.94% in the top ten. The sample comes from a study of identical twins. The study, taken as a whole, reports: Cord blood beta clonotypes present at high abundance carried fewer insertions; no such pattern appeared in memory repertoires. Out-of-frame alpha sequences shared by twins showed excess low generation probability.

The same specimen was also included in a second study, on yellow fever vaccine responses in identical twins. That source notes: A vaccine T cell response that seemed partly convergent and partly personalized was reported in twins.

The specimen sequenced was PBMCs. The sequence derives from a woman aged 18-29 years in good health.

The CDR3 nucleotides read TGTGCCATCAGGGAAGGGACAGGGACTAGCGGGGGCCGTTACGAGCAGTACTTC. Encoded protein: CAIREGTGTSGGRYEQYF. The genes are TRBV10-3 and TRBJ2-7; 14 nucleotides align to TRBD2. Germline V CDR1 and CDR2: ENHRY, SYGVKD. J was trimmed by 4 bases and V by 6 bases; bases with no gene match: 14. The length of the CDR3 is 18 residues.